The 18 T cell receptor beta chains below were found in one sample sequenced in a study of T cell responses to AZD1222 COVID-19 vaccine. Data came from immunoSEQ multiplex PCR; TCRdb stores just in-frame clones and leaves some out. The sample lists 90,000 to 130,000 clones; around 90% were seen once. Sequenced here: peripheral blood, sampled on day 0 of AZD1222 vaccination. The receptors were gathered from an adult in good health.

The J gene is TRBJ1-3, the V gene TRBV6-4; 7 positions match TRBD1. The CDR3 is 14 amino acids. Germline-derived CDR1 and CDR2 are MRHNA and SNTAGT. V shed 6 bases, J shed 0 bases, and the junction held 2 bases outside the gene matches. CDR3 loop: CASRDRSSGNTIYF. In DNA, the CDR3 is TGTGCCAGCAGGGACAGGTCCTCTGGAAACACCATATATTTT.

The V gene is TRBV19, the J gene TRBJ1-6; the D is unclear. Germline CDR1 and CDR2: LNHDA and SQIVND (reference sequence). The CDR3 contains 15 residues. The V end was cut by 3 bases, the J end by 1 base, with 7 bases between. Here the CDR3 DNA reads TGTGCCAGTAGTATCACGGGATCCTATAATTCACCCCTCCACTTT. It encodes CASSITGSYNSPLHF.

V is TRBV5-6 and J is TRBJ2-3; no definite D call. V lost 0 bases and J 6 bases, leaving 8 bases between the germline ends. This CDR3 is 13 amino acids long. From germline, CDR1 is SGHDT and CDR2 YYEEEE. CDR3 sequence (DNA): TGTGCCAGCAGCTTGGACTGGGTTGATACGCAGTATTTT. This gives the protein CASSLDWVDTQYF.

This clone occurred once. The gene calls are TRBV5-1 and TRBJ1-1; tentative D call: TRBD1 (6 bases). This CDR3 is 13 amino acids long. V dropped 4 bases and J dropped 11 bases, with 18 bases sitting between them. Germline V gives CDR1 SGHRS, CDR2 YFSETQ. CDR3 amino acids: CASSGHTGTIAFF. Here the CDR3 DNA reads TGCGCCAGCAGCGGTCATACAGGGACGATCGCTTTCTTT.

V gene TRBV10-1 combines with J gene TRBJ2-2; no clear D. Germline CDR1 reads WNHNN; CDR2 reads SYGVQD (reference sequence). The V end was cut by 3 bases, the J end by 4 bases, with 9 bases between. The CDR3 is made up of 14 amino acids. The CDR3, as DNA: TGCGCCAGCAGTGATTTTCGGTTCACCGGGGAGCTGTTTTTT. It codes for CASSDFRFTGELFF.

The chain is built from TRBV6-4 and TRBJ1-2, with D hard to call. V gave up 3 bases and J gave up 2 bases, with 10 bases separating them. Germline lookup yields CDR1 MRHNA and CDR2 SNTAGT. This CDR3 contains 14 residues. CDR3 in amino acids: CASSEVVGNYGYTF. The CDR3 nucleotides are TGTGCCAGCAGTGAAGTTGTCGGCAACTATGGCTACACCTTC.

V usage is TRBV19 and J usage is TRBJ2-7; tentatively, D is TRBD1 or TRBD2 (6 bases each). Trimming took off 10 bases at V and 3 bases at J, with 16 bases between the two ends. Germline V CDR1 and CDR2: LNHDA, SQIVND (reference sequence). The length of the CDR3 is 13 residues. The CDR3 here is CATGMGGFYEQYF. The CDR3 coding sequence is TGTGCCACCGGAATGGGGGGCTTCTACGAGCAGTACTTC.

The rearrangement uses TRBV6-2 or TRBV6-3 and TRBJ2-5, with 8 nucleotides matching TRBD1. The ends lost 2 bases at V and 5 bases at J; junction bases unmatched: 4. This CDR3 has 14 residues. In germline, CDR1 is MNHEY, CDR2 SVGEGT. Here the CDR3 DNA reads TGTGCCAGCAGTTACCAGGGGGCGGGGGAGACCCAGTACTTC. Protein product: CASSYQGAGETQYF.

V usage is TRBV5-1 and J usage is TRBJ2-1; either TRBD1 or TRBD2 may supply D (5 bases each). The CDR3 has 15 residues. Germline CDR1 SGHRS, CDR2 YFSETQ. Trimming took off 3 bases at V and 5 bases at J, with 15 bases between the two ends. The CDR3 reads CASSSSGTAHNEQFF. CDR3 bases: TGCGCCAGCAGCTCTTCCGGGACGGCCCACAATGAGCAGTTCTTC.

There are a few counts of this clone. V and J are TRBV28 and TRBJ1-5; D not resolved. The V gene lost 5 bases and the J gene lost 5 bases, with 13 bases spanning the gap. Germline values: CDR1 MDHEN, CDR2 SYDVKM. The CDR3 totals 14 residues. The CDR3 loop reads CASSPPGDHQPQHF. The CDR3 nucleotides read TGTGCCAGCAGTCCCCCGGGAGACCATCAGCCCCAGCATTTT.

DNA of the CDR3: TGTGCCATCAGTGGCTCTAGCGGGGATTCCTACAATGAGCAGTTCTTC. It translates to CAISGSSGDSYNEQFF. V gene TRBV10-3 combines with J gene TRBJ2-1; 9 bases agree with TRBD2. Germline CDR1 and CDR2: ENHRY and SYGVKD. The V and J ends lost 4 bases and 1 base, in that order; junction bases with no gene match: 5. This CDR3 is built from 16 residues.

The rearrangement uses TRBV29-1 and TRBJ1-1; 7 bases are a match to TRBD1. With V trimmed by 7 bases and J by 6 bases, 8 bases remained unmatched. This CDR3 spans 12 amino acids. Germline lookup yields CDR1 SQVTM and CDR2 ANQGSEA. The CDR3 is CSGNRGNAEAFF. DNA of the CDR3: TGCAGCGGAAACAGGGGAAACGCTGAAGCTTTCTTT.

This clone was counted a single time. This chain uses TRBV30 with TRBJ1-5, with unresolved D. The V and J ends lost 0 bases and 2 bases respectively, with 5 bases between them. Germline V gene data show CDR1 as GTSNPN and CDR2 as SVGIG (reference sequence). This CDR3 comprises 13 residues. This CDR3 is CAWSVGGNQPQHF. In DNA form, the CDR3 reads TGTGCCTGGAGTGTCGGCGGCAATCAGCCCCAGCATTTT.

V usage is TRBV28 and J usage is TRBJ1-5; TRBD1 might be the D (5 bases). Germline CDR1 and CDR2: MDHEN and SYDVKM. The ends were cut back, 5 bases at V and 4 bases at J, with 18 bases in the middle. CDR3 length equals 16 residues. Here the CDR3 DNA reads TGTGCCAGCAGTCAGGGTCGGGGGGGTCCTAATCAGCCCCAGCATTTT. This sequence encodes CASSQGRGGPNQPQHF.

The chain uses TRBV5-1 and TRBJ1-2, with no clear D. Trimming cost V 7 bases and J 0 bases, with 13 bases left between them. The CDR3 contains 14 residues. Per germline, CDR1 SGHRS and CDR2 YFSETQ. Written as DNA, the CDR3 is TGCGCCAGCGCTGCGGAGCCCCCTAACTATGGCTACACCTTC. Its protein is CASAAEPPNYGYTF.

The chain recombines TRBV5-1 with TRBJ2-7; no clear D gene. The CDR3 consists of 12 residues. Germline V CDR1 and CDR2: SGHRS, YFSETQ. V was clipped by 2 bases and J by 3 bases, with 6 bases between them. The CDR3, as DNA: TGCGCCAGCAGCTTATTGGGCTACGAGCAGTACTTC. Translating gives CASSLLGYEQYF.

The CDR3 nucleotides read TGTGCCAGCAGCCTTGAAGCGGGGGGGTTCCCGCGTACGCAGTATTTT. Encoded protein: CASSLEAGGFPRTQYF. The V gene is TRBV7-9, the J gene TRBJ2-3; 10 bases fit TRBD2. The junction had 13 bases not matched to a gene; V was cut back by 5 bases and J by 8 bases. The CDR3 consists of 16 residues. Per germline, CDR1 SEHNR and CDR2 FQNEAQ (reference sequence).

The chain uses TRBV6-5 and TRBJ2-1, with a possible D match to TRBD2 (5 bases). The CDR3 is 16 amino acids. Germline CDR1 is MNHEY and CDR2 is SVGAGI. V dropped 4 bases and J dropped 6 bases, with 19 bases sitting between them. The CDR3 bases are TGTGCCAGCAGTTCCCGAGCGGAAATAAAAAGCAATGAGCAGTTCTTC. Its translation is CASSSRAEIKSNEQFF.